Below, one TCR beta chain is given with its context. Its antigen is not yet known. No quality values exist for individual bases; no much larger clone is one base distant. The CDR3 covers 16 residues, taking in both the cysteine and the phenylalanine. Left in the record is the CDR3 DNA by itself, 48 bases read in frame from the first base. The germline V gene (reference sequence) supplies CDR1 SGHKS and CDR2 YYEKEE. Ends trimmed: V by 5 bases, J by 3 bases; bases unmatched to a gene: 6. These data are taken from a study of Tregs in tolerant kidney transplant recipients (dated by TCRdb to about 2019). At the level of the whole study: The transplants used related donors with nonmyeloablative bone marrow transplantation, and mixed chimerism in the human trials was transient. Before combined kidney and bone marrow transplantation, this study identified donor-specific regulatory T cells using TCRbeta sequencing and then followed those same cells after transplant. Beyond this particular receptor, the publication reports: In tolerant patients, the expansion of donor-specific Tregs was greater than global Treg expansion, suggesting that the expansion was antigen-driven rather than nonspecific. Expanding Tregs with activated donor B cells appeared to identify the most biologically relevant and donor-specific TCRbeta repertoire. For some patients, the PCR primers changed as time went on, which meant samples from those patients could not be compared with one another at the nucleotide level. Biological reproducibility was not directly assessed, although technical replication error appeared to be minimal. The study was constrained by small patient numbers, and validation of the findings is required in larger populations and under other immunosuppression protocols.

In the paper's terms, the time point label means: blood sample drawn before combined kidney and bone marrow transplant. Unstimulated Tregs (CD4+CD25+CD127-), CD4+ non-Tregs (CD4+CD25-), CD4 and CD8 cells were FACS-sorted from thawed PBMCs. The patients were a handful of recipients of combined kidney and bone marrow transplants from the ITN036ST trial, and samples were available only from these trial subjects. Healthy control blood was separated into PBMCs by Ficoll density gradient and cryopreserved, and patient PBMCs were collected both before and after transplant. For TCRbeta CDR3 sequencing, genomic DNA was extracted from sorted cells using the QIAGEN DNeasy Blood and Tissue Kit. High-throughput TCRbeta CDR3 sequencing was carried out commercially through immunoSEQ, with PCR amplification with bias correction and internal controls included. The authors processed their data as follows. Unique productive TCRbeta sequences were defined by CDR3 nucleotide sequence when primers matched and otherwise by CDR3 amino acid sequence together with Vbeta and Jbeta genes. To correct sorting error, sequences shared between sorted populations at a frequency ratio of 2:1 or less were removed; the rest were assigned to the higher population. Donor-reactive sequences were defined as at least 5-fold expanded in CFSE-low cells versus unstimulated cells, with frequency of at least 0.01% in CFSE-low cells. Jensen-Shannon divergence calculated on the top 100 TCRbeta sequences ranked by frequency was used to measure repertoire divergence. For any sample with multiple sequencing runs, sorting error was corrected in each run separately before the runs were pooled. TCRdb took over this immuneACCESS table, retaining in-frame rearrangements with V and J assigned. Such tables are incomplete; in checked studies, under half of the missing clones stem from an unresolved V gene, and the remainder is unexplained. D and trimming come from the DNA, and the V and J calls and clone size come from that table. The sample table lists tens of thousands of clones, 98% of them with a count of one. The ten largest clones capture about 0.61% of the sample.

The sequence came from a human donor who received a combined kidney and bone marrow transplant. The source material was CD4+ T cells from blood, sampled before the transplant. The V and J segments used are TRBV5-5 and TRBJ1-6; TRBD1 fits 9 bases in the junction. The CDR3 protein sequence reads: CASSPRQGVYNSPLHF. The nucleotide sequence reads as follows: TGTGCCAGCAGTCCAAGACAGGGGGTCTATAATTCACCCCTCCACTTT. The entire variable domain, with the stretches around the CDR3 drawn from the reference TRBV5-5 and TRBJ1-6 proteins, is DAGVTQSPTHLIKTRGQQVTLRCSPISGHKSVSWYQQVLGQGPQFIFQYYEKEERGRGNFPDRFSARQFPNYSSELNVNALLLGDSALYLCASSPRQGVYNSPLHFGNGTRLTVT.